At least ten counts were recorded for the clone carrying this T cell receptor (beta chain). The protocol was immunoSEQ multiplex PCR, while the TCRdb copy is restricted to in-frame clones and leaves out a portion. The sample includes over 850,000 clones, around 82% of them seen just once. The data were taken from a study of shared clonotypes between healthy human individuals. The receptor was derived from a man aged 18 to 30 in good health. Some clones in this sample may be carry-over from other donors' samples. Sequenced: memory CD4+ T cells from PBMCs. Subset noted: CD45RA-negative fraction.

The CDR3 DNA reads as TGTGCCAGCTCAGTGTCTCCTCCGAGCTCTGGAAACACCATATATTTT. This encodes CASSVSPPSSGNTIYF. The chain employs TRBV18 and TRBJ1-3; no definite D call. The CDR3 runs to 16 residues. CDR1 KGHSH and CDR2 LQKENI come from the germline V gene. The V end lost 5 bases, the J end lost 0 bases, and 14 bases lay between the germline ends.